Listed below are T cell receptor beta chains from one sample, sequenced in a study of blood T cell repertoires in COVID-19. TCRdb's copy holds only in-frame clones and misses some; the assay was immunoSEQ multiplex PCR. The sample comprises around 170,000 clones, less than 85% of which are singletons, and 3% rests with the top ten. Sequenced sample: peripheral blood. All receptors come from a woman of 80 years or more with acute or convalescent COVID-19. Each CDR3 is given with its conserved first and last residue. The D gene is left open where the match is weak. Only some rows state a clone size, as once, few, many or a class for expanded clones.

size	V	D	J	DNA	CDR3
.	TRBV24-1	.	TRBJ1-1	TGTGCCACCAGTATACAGGGAGGGACTGAAGCTTTCTTT	CATSIQGGTEAFF
.	TRBV28	TRBD2	TRBJ2-1	TGTGCCAGCAGCCCCGGCGGGAGCGTCCTCAATGAGCAGTTCTTC	CASSPGGSVLNEQFF
once	TRBV2	TRBD1	TRBJ1-1	TGTGCCAGCAGTGAAATGGGGACAGGGGGTAGCACTGAAGCTTTCTTT	CASSEMGTGGSTEAFF
.	TRBV6-5	.	TRBJ2-7	TGTGCCAGCAGCACGACAGGAGCCTACGAGCAGTACTTC	CASSTTGAYEQYF
.	TRBV19	.	TRBJ1-2	TGTGCCAGTACATCTCGACAGCGTGGCTACACCTTC	CASTSRQRGYTF
few	TRBV5-3	TRBD2	TRBJ2-2	TGTGCCAGAAGCTTAAAAGCGGGAGAGTCGACCGGGGAGCTGTTTTTT	CARSLKAGESTGELFF
.	TRBV20-1	.	TRBJ1-4	TGCAGTGCTAGTTTCCAGGGAAGTGAAAAACTGTTTTTT	CSASFQGSEKLFF
.	TRBV19	TRBD1	TRBJ1-1	TGTGCCAGTACCGGAGGACAGGGTTACTTCATGAACACTGAAGCTTTCTTT	CASTGGQGYFMNTEAFF
.	TRBV7-2	.	TRBJ1-5	TGTGCCAGCAGCACGTTTCGGGACTTTAATCAGCCCCAGCATTTT	CASSTFRDFNQPQHF
.	TRBV11-2	TRBD2	TRBJ2-3	TGTGCCAGCAGCCCACAACTTCTAAGACTAGCGGGGCTCACAGATACGCAGTATTTT	CASSPQLLRLAGLTDTQYF
.	TRBV9	.	TRBJ1-2	TGTGCCAGCAGCCCAGCTGAGGGGGGACTATATGGCTACACCTTC	CASSPAEGGLYGYTF
.	TRBV19	.	TRBJ1-5	TGTGCCAGTAGTGGCAGGGATCAGCCCCAGCATTTT	CASSGRDQPQHF
.	TRBV3-1/TRBV3-2	TRBD2	TRBJ2-1	TGTGCCAGCAGACTCGAATTAGCGGGAGTCAATGAGCAGTTCTTC	CASRLELAGVNEQFF
.	TRBV3-1/TRBV3-2	.	TRBJ1-2	TGTGCCAGCAGCCAAGATTGGCAGATCTATGGCTACACCTTC	CASSQDWQIYGYTF
.	TRBV5-1	TRBD1	TRBJ2-3	TGCGCCAGCAGCTTGGGACAGGGCCCAGATACGCAGTATTTT	CASSLGQGPDTQYF
once	TRBV5-1	.	TRBJ1-1	TGCGCCAGCAGCTTGTCCTCATGGAGGAACACTGAAGCTTTCTTT	CASSLSSWRNTEAFF
.	TRBV29-1	TRBD1	TRBJ1-6	TGCAGCGTTGGGACAGGGGAAGGTTCACCCCTCCACTTT	CSVGTGEGSPLHF
.	TRBV19	.	TRBJ1-1	TGTGCCAGTAGTTTCAGGGGCGCTGAAGCTTTCTTT	CASSFRGAEAFF
.	TRBV6-5	.	TRBJ2-1	TGTGCCAGCGCGCGCACAGGGATAGGCGATGAGCAGTTCTTC	CASARTGIGDEQFF
once	TRBV28	TRBD2	TRBJ2-7	TGTGCCAGCAGTTTTGGCAGGGAGGGGGAGCAGTACTTC	CASSFGREGEQYF
.	TRBV14	.	TRBJ2-1	TGTGCCAGCAGCTTTCGGACAGACTACAATGAGCAGTTCTTC	CASSFRTDYNEQFF
.	TRBV27	.	TRBJ1-5	TGTGCCAGCAGTTTATCTTACGGGCAGCCCCAGCATTTT	CASSLSYGQPQHF
.	TRBV3-1/TRBV3-2	.	TRBJ2-1	TGTGCCAGCAGTCGGACTGGGAGCTCCTACAATGAGCAGTTCTTC	CASSRTGSSYNEQFF
few	TRBV12-3/TRBV12-4	TRBD1	TRBJ1-2	TGTGCCAGCAGCGAACAGGGGGCCGGGGGCTACACCTTC	CASSEQGAGGYTF
.	TRBV27	.	TRBJ2-7	TGTGCCAGCAGTTTTTCAGGGGCTTACGAGCAGTACTTC	CASSFSGAYEQYF
.	TRBV10-3	.	TRBJ1-6	TGTGCCATCAGTTGGGGGGTCCTTTATAATTCACCCCTCCACTTT	CAISWGVLYNSPLHF